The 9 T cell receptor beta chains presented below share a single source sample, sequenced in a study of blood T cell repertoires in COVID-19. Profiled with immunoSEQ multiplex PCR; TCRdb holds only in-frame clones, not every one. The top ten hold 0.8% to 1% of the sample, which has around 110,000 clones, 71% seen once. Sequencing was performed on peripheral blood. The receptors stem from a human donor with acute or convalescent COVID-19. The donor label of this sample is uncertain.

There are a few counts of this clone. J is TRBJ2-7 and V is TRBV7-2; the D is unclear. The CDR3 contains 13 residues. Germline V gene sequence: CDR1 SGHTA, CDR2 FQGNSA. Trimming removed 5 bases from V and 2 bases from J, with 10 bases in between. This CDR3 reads CASSPPQAYEQYF. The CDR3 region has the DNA TGTGCCAGCAGCCCGCCCCAGGCCTACGAGCAGTACTTC.

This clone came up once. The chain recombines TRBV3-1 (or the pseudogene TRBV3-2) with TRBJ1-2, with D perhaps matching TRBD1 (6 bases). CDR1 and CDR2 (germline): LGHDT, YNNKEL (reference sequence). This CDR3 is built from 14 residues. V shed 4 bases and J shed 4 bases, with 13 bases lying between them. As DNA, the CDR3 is TGTGCCAGCAGCCGAACGGACAGCTCCTATGGCTACACCTTC. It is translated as CASSRTDSSYGYTF.

CDR3: CASSLPQAAGEQYF. Written as DNA, the CDR3 is TGTGCCAGCAGTTTACCGCAGGCAGCCGGCGAGCAGTACTTC. This chain joins TRBV28 and TRBJ2-7; D is unresolved. Germline V gene sequence: CDR1 MDHEN, CDR2 SYDVKM. The CDR3 is made up of 14 amino acids. V was clipped by 2 bases and J by 6 bases, with 14 bases between them.

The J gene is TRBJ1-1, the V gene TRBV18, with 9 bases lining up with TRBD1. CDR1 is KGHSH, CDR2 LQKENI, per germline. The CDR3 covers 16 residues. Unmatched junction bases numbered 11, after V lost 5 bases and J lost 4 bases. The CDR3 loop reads CASSENRGRSGTEAFF. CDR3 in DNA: TGTGCCAGCTCAGAAAACAGGGGGCGTTCGGGCACTGAAGCTTTCTTT.

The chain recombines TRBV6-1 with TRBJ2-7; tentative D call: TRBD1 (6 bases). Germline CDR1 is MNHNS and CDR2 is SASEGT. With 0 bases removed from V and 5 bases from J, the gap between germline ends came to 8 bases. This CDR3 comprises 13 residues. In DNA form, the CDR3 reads TGTGCCAGCAGTGAAGCACCAGGGGACGAGCAGTACGTC. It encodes CASSEAPGDEQYV.

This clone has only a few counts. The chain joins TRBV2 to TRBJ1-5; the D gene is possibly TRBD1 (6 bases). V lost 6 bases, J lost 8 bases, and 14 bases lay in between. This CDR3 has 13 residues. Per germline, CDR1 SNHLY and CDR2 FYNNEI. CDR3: CASSRQAVEPQHF. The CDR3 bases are TGTGCCAGCAGCCGACAGGCCGTCGAGCCCCAGCATTTT.

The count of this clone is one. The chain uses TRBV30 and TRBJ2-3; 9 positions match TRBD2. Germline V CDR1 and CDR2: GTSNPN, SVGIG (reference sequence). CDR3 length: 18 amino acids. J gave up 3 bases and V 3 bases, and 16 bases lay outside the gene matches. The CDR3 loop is CAWRSKSGGPTPTDTQYF. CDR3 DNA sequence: TGTGCCTGGAGGAGTAAAAGCGGGGGGCCTACCCCTACAGATACGCAGTATTTT.

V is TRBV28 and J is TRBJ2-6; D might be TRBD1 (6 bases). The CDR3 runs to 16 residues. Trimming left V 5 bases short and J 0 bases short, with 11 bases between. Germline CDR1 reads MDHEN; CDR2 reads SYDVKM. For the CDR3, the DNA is TGTGCCAGCAGTACAGGGTTTTACTCTGGGGCCAACGTCCTGACTTTC. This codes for CASSTGFYSGANVLTF. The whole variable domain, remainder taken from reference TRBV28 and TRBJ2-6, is DVKVTQSSRYLVKRTGEKVFLECVQDMDHENMFWYRQDPGLGLRLIYFSYDVKMKEKGDIPEGYSVSREKKERFSLILESASTNQTSMYLCASSTGFYSGANVLTFGAGSRLTVL.

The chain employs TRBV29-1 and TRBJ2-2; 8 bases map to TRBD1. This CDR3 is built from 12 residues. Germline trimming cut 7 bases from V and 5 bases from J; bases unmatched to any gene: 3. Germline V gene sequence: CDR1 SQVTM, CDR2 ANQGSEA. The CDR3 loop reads CSGQGRTGELFF. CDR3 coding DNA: TGCAGCGGACAGGGGCGGACCGGGGAGCTGTTTTTT.